The clone carrying this T cell receptor beta chain was found a few times. What it binds is not known. The sequenced template was cDNA made from the entire isolated RNA. The method was immunoSEQ multiplex PCR; TCRdb's version includes in-frame clones alone and lacks a portion of them. The sample yields some 140,000 clones, about 10% seen once. This entry comes from a study of beta chain features in type 1 diabetes. In the study overall: Examination covered almost 110,000,000 sorted cells spanning all samples. General study points: It was among patients, rather than healthy donors, that naive, central memory and Treg TCRB repertoires appeared more similar. Shorter TCRB CDR3s, moderately but significantly so, were found in Type 1 diabetes patients in all four CD4+ subsets. HLA effects on TCRB rearrangement stayed unresolved here.

The CDR3 consists of 15 residues. The V gene's germline CDR1 is LNHDA and CDR2 SQIVND (reference sequence). The junction had 6 bases not matched to a gene; V was cut back by 5 bases and J by 2 bases. Sequenced material: central memory CD4+ T cells from blood. The chain joins TRBV19 to TRBJ2-7; 10 bases agree with TRBD1. The TCR was taken from a man aged 25-40 years with type 1 diabetes. The CDR3 here is CASSPRDRGTYEQYF. The CDR3 nucleotides read TGTGCCAGTAGTCCTAGGGACAGGGGCACCTACGAGCAGTACTTC. The complete variable domain, with remaining parts taken from reference TRBV19 and TRBJ2-7, reads DGGITQSPKYLFRKEGQNVTLSCEQNLNHDAMYWYRQDPGQGLRLIYYSQIVNDFQKGDIAEGYSVSREKKESFPLTVTSAQKNPTAFYLCASSPRDRGTYEQYFGPGTRLTVT.